This record looks at one T cell receptor beta chain sequence and its context. V shed 0 bases, J shed 0 bases, and the junction held 1 base outside the gene matches. The V gene's germline CDR1 is SGHRS and CDR2 YFSETQ. The CDR3 has 15 residues. This sample was taken from a study of blood T cell repertoires in COVID-19. Study-level background: Some COVID-19 samples were acute and others convalescent; all came from the United States, Italy and Spain. Sources were T cells, B-cell-depleted T cells, or PBMCs; the material itself was cDNA or gDNA.

In the authors' workflow: Estimated nucleated cell counts came from reference gene primer amplification. Method: immunoSEQ multiplex PCR; TCRdb's copy keeps in-frame clones and lacks some. V, J and clone size derive from that table, while D and trimming were established from the DNA sequence. The sample lists tens of thousands of clones; about 88% were seen once. Specimen: peripheral blood. The V call is TRBV5-1, the J call TRBJ2-3; 7 bases line up with TRBD2. The TCR sequence derives from a man in his 70s with active or convalescent COVID-19. CDR3 amino acids: CASSLGRGSTDTQYF. CDR3 sequence (DNA): TGCGCCAGCAGCTTGGGGCGGGGGAGCACAGATACGCAGTATTTT.